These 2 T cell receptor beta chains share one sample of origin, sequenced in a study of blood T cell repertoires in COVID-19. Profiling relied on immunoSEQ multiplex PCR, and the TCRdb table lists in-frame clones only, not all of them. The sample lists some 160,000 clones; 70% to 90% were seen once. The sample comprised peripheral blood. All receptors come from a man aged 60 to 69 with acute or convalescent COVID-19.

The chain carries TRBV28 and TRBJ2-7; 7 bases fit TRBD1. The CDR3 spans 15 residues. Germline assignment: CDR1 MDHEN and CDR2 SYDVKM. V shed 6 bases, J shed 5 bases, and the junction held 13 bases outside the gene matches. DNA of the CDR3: TGTGCCAGCAGGTCACAGGGGAAACCCTTGGACGAGCAGTACTTC. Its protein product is CASRSQGKPLDEQYF.

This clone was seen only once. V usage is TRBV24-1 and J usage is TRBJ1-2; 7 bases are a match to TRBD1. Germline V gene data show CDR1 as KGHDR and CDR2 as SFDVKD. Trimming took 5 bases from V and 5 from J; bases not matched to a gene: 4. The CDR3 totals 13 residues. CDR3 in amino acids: CATSAGGAYGYTF. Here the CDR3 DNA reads TGTGCCACCAGTGCAGGGGGTGCATATGGCTACACCTTC.